This T cell receptor beta chain derives from a study of blood T cell repertoires in COVID-19. Turning to the study itself: COVID-19 samples from acute and convalescent phases originated in the United States, Italy and Spain. PBMCs, B-cell-depleted T cells, or T cells were the source of the cDNA or gDNA that made up the material.

Germline CDR1 is MDHEN and CDR2 is SYDVKM. Trimming shortened V by 5 bases and J by 0 bases, and 13 bases separated the two germline ends. This CDR3 spans 15 amino acids. Original handling: Counts of nucleated cells, estimated from reference gene primer amplification, were obtained. The repertoire was sequenced with immunoSEQ multiplex PCR; TCRdb's copy has only in-frame clones and lacks some. The V and J calls and the clone size are those of that table, but D and trimming were determined from the DNA. The table lists roughly 90,000 clones, roughly four fifths of them singletons, with about 2% in the top ten.

This receptor was obtained from a woman aged 70-85 years with acute or convalescent COVID-19. Sequenced sample: peripheral blood. This chain uses TRBV28 with TRBJ1-2, with D possibly being TRBD1 (6 bases). CDR3 region: CASSTTGIANYGYTF. CDR3 nucleotides: TGTGCCAGCAGTACGACAGGAATAGCTAACTATGGCTACACCTTC.